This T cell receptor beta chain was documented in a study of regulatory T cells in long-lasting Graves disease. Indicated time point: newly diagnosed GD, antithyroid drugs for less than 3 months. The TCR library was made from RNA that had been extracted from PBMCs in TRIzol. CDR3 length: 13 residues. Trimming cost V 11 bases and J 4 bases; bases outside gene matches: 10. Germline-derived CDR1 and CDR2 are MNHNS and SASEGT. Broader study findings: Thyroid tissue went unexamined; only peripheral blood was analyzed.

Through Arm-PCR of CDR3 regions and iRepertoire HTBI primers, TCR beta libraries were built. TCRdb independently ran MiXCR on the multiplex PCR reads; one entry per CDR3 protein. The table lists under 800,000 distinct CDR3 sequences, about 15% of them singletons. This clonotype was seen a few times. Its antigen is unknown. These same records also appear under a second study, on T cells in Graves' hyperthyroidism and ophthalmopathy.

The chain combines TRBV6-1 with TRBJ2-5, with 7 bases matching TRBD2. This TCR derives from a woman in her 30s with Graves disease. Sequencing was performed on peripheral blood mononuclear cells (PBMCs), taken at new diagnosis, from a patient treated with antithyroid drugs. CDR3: CAGWGGSGETQYF. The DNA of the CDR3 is TGTGCCGGATGGGGGGGGTCTGGAGAGACCCAGTACTTC.